This T cell receptor (beta chain) is from a study of early T cells in non-severe SARS-CoV-2 infection. About the research overall: The sequenced material was bulk RNA from unsorted whole blood, and its chains were unpaired. Study-wide results and caveats: VDJdb matching favored anti-spike CD8 responses, missing private and CD4 specificities.

In the library, individual cDNA molecules carried attached unique molecular identifiers. TCRdb processed the 5' RACE reads anew with MiXCR; each CDR3 protein has one entry. The table has about 77,000 distinct CDR3 sequences, over 9% seen once. CDR3 length equals 15 residues. V lost 5 bases, J lost 0 bases, and 6 bases stayed unmatched. The germline CDR1 and CDR2 sequences are DFQATT and SNEGSKA (reference sequence). Ten or more counts support this clonotype. Its antigen remains unknown. The clonotype was recovered from an adult who was a healthcare worker with PCR-confirmed SARS-CoV-2 infection or an uninfected control (not recorded which). Sequenced input: whole blood. The chain uses TRBV20-1 and TRBJ2-7, with TRBD2 matching over 11 bases. CDR3 protein: CSAPGTSGSSYEQYF. The CDR3 DNA is TGCAGTGCTCCAGGGACTAGCGGTAGCTCCTACGAGCAGTACTTC.